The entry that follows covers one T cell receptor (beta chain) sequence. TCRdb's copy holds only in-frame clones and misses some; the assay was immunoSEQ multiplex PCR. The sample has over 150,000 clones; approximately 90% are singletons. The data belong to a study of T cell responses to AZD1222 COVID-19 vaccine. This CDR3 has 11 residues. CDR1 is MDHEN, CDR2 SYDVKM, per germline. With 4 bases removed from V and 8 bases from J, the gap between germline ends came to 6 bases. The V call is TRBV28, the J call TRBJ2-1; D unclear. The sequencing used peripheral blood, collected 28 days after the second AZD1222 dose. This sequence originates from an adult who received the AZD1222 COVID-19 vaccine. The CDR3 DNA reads TGTGCCAGCAGTTCCCGGGATGAGCAGTTCTTC. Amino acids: CASSSRDEQFF. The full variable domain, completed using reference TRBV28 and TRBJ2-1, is DVKVTQSSRYLVKRTGEKVFLECVQDMDHENMFWYRQDPGLGLRLIYFSYDVKMKEKGDIPEGYSVSREKKERFSLILESASTNQTSMYLCASSSRDEQFFGPGTRLTVL.